One sample yielded the 30 T cell receptor beta chains listed below, sequenced in a study of T cell responses to AZD1222 COVID-19 vaccine. Method: immunoSEQ multiplex PCR; TCRdb's copy keeps in-frame clones and lacks some. The sample contains about 85,000 clones, roughly 90% of which appear only once. The material sequenced was peripheral blood, taken on day 0 of AZD1222 vaccination. The receptors were sampled from an adult in good health.

This clone was observed once. The chain couples TRBV20-1 to TRBJ2-3; D may be TRBD2 (6 bases). The CDR3 runs 11 residues. The V gene's germline CDR1 is DFQATT and CDR2 SNEGSKA (reference sequence). Trimming removed 5 bases from V and 4 bases from J, with 7 bases in between. The CDR3 reads CSAGTSDTQYF. The CDR3 nucleotides read TGCAGTGCTGGGACTTCAGATACGCAGTATTTT.

The chain combines TRBV7-3 with TRBJ1-1; 7 nucleotides align to TRBD1. Germline values: CDR1 SGHTA, CDR2 FQGTGA. This CDR3 is 16 amino acids long. V lost 1 base, J lost 0 bases, and 5 bases stayed unmatched. The CDR3 DNA reads TGTGCCAGCAGCTTAAACAGGGGAGGGGTGAACACTGAAGCTTTCTTT. Translating it yields CASSLNRGGVNTEAFF.

This clone was seen more than once but under ten times. The J gene is TRBJ1-1, the V gene TRBV5-1; tentatively, D is TRBD1 (5 bases). The V gene's germline CDR1 is SGHRS and CDR2 YFSETQ. This CDR3 region has 15 residues. Trimming removed 3 bases at V and 1 base at J, with 13 bases between. CDR3 coding DNA: TGCGCCAGCAGCTACCAGACAGTTTCGAACACTGAAGCTTTCTTT. As protein: CASSYQTVSNTEAFF.

The genes are TRBV20-1 and TRBJ1-1; D is possibly TRBD1 (5 bases). The CDR3 covers 15 residues. V lost 3 bases, J lost 0 bases, and 14 bases lay in between. CDR1 and CDR2 (germline): DFQATT, SNEGSKA (reference sequence). The CDR3 nucleotides are TGCAGTGCTAGTCCCCGGGGGGATATGAACACTGAAGCTTTCTTT. This translates into CSASPRGDMNTEAFF.

This clone was seen a handful of times. The J gene is TRBJ2-2, the V gene TRBV18; 9 bases fit TRBD1. CDR1 is KGHSH, CDR2 LQKENI, per germline. V was clipped by 1 base and J by 4 bases; unmatched bases: 1. The CDR3 runs 15 residues. CDR3 loop: CASSPRDRATGELFF. Here the CDR3 DNA reads TGTGCCAGCTCACCACGGGACAGGGCCACCGGGGAGCTGTTTTTT.

V gene TRBV28 combines with J gene TRBJ2-7, with 7 bases lining up with TRBD1. Germline loops: CDR1 MDHEN, CDR2 SYDVKM. CDR3 size: 12 residues. The V gene end was trimmed by 5 bases and the J gene end by 4 bases; junction bases not matched to a gene: 2. CDR3 sequence reads: CASSGRGYEQYF. In DNA, the CDR3 is TGTGCCAGCAGTGGCAGGGGGTACGAGCAGTACTTC.

This clone was counted a single time. Compared with germline, one end of the junction differs, possibly owing to a read error. V usage is TRBV3-1 (or the pseudogene TRBV3-2) and J usage is TRBJ2-3; D is undetermined. Per germline, CDR1 LGHDT and CDR2 YNNKEL (reference sequence). The CDR3 loop spans 13 amino acids. CDR3 DNA: TGTGCCAGCAGCCAAACCTCCGGGCGGAGCCCCTTATTT. This sequence encodes CASSQTSGRSPLF.

V gene TRBV28 combines with J gene TRBJ1-2; 9 bases fit TRBD1. Losses at the gene ends were 5 bases for V and 3 bases for J; bases not matched to a gene: 7. The CDR3 is made up of 15 amino acids. Germline CDR1 is MDHEN and CDR2 is SYDVKM. CDR3 residues: CASSPGQGTDYGYTF. As DNA, the CDR3 is TGTGCCAGCAGTCCCGGACAGGGGACCGACTATGGCTACACCTTC.

This rearrangement joins TRBV5-8 to TRBJ2-5; maybe TRBD1 (5 bases). The CDR3 loop spans 17 amino acids. Germline assignment: CDR1 SGHTS and CDR2 YDEGEE. V gave up 1 base and J gave up 3 bases, with 19 bases separating them. The CDR3 loop reads CASSLSGQGWTEETQYF. The DNA of the CDR3 is TGTGCCAGCAGCTTGAGTGGGCAGGGATGGACGGAAGAGACCCAGTACTTC.

The gene calls are TRBV9 and TRBJ1-1; D gene uncertain. The CDR3 sequence is 14 residues long. The V gene's germline CDR1 is SGDLS and CDR2 YYNGEE. Trimming removed 0 bases from V and 2 bases from J, with 8 bases in between. DNA of the CDR3: TGTGCCAGCAGCGTAGCTGGCAGTAACACTGAAGCTTTCTTT. Protein: CASSVAGSNTEAFF.

The sample holds one count of this clone. The rearrangement uses TRBV25-1 and TRBJ2-7; 8 nucleotides align to TRBD2. The length of the CDR3 is 13 residues. Germline lookup yields CDR1 MGHDK and CDR2 SYGVNS. Trimming cost V 7 bases and J 7 bases; bases outside gene matches: 9. The CDR3 loop is CASMGLGAREQYF. For the CDR3, the DNA is TGTGCCAGCATGGGACTAGGGGCTAGGGAGCAGTACTTC.

This clone showed up just once. V and J are TRBV19 and TRBJ1-2; D unresolved. The length of the CDR3 is 13 residues. Germline assignment: CDR1 LNHDA and CDR2 SQIVND (reference sequence). V was pared by 6 bases and J by 6 bases, with 14 bases between. DNA for the CDR3: TGTGCCAGTAGCCCCGGATTCTCGCATGGCTACACCTTC. Its translation: CASSPGFSHGYTF.

V gene TRBV9 combines with J gene TRBJ1-2; 8 bases match TRBD1. Germline V gene data show CDR1 as SGDLS and CDR2 as YYNGEE. J lost 4 bases, V lost 0 bases, and 5 bases had no gene match. The CDR3 extends over 15 amino acids. CDR3: CASSVDQGAIYGYTF. The DNA for the CDR3 is TGTGCCAGCAGCGTAGATCAGGGGGCCATCTATGGCTACACCTTC.

The chain uses TRBV3-1 (or the pseudogene TRBV3-2) and TRBJ1-2, with D uncertain. Trimming shortened V by 0 bases and J by 5 bases, and 13 bases separated the two germline ends. Germline-derived CDR1 and CDR2 are LGHDT and YNNKEL (reference sequence). This CDR3 region has 15 residues. The CDR3 nucleotides read TGTGCCAGCAGCCAAGAACTTTCGGGAAGTTATGGCTACACCTTC. It translates to CASSQELSGSYGYTF.

The chain's CDR3 is CASSLALAGTRELFF. In nucleotides, the CDR3 is TGCGCCAGCAGCTTGGCGCTAGCGGGGACCCGGGAGCTGTTTTTT. The chain uses TRBV5-1 and TRBJ2-2; TRBD2 aligns across 9 bases. This CDR3 is 15 amino acids long. Germline loops: CDR1 SGHRS, CDR2 YFSETQ. V lost 0 bases and J lost 9; bases outside the gene matches: 6.

This clone was picked up one time. The chain links TRBV6-6 to TRBJ2-7; 10 positions agree with TRBD1. The CDR3 runs 15 residues. CDR1 and CDR2 from the germline V gene are MNHNY and SVGAGI (reference sequence). V was clipped by 2 bases and J by 2 bases; unmatched bases: 3. The CDR3 region has the DNA TGTGCCAGCAGTTACCGGGACAGGGGACCCTACGAGCAGTACTTC. Encoded protein: CASSYRDRGPYEQYF.

The V and J genes are TRBV28 and TRBJ1-2; a weak D match, TRBD1 (5 bases). The CDR3 is made up of 12 amino acids. V dropped 9 bases and J dropped 7 bases, with 15 bases sitting between them. Germline values: CDR1 MDHEN, CDR2 SYDVKM. Here the CDR3 reads CASWEGQGGYTF. The CDR3 DNA reads as TGTGCCAGTTGGGAGGGGCAGGGTGGCTACACCTTC.

This clone was found once. This sequence joins TRBV11-1 and TRBJ2-1, with 7 bases aligning to TRBD1. CDR1 is SGHAT and CDR2 is FQDESV in the germline V gene (reference sequence). This CDR3 contains 15 residues. The J segment lost 0 bases and the V segment lost 5 bases, leaving 4 bases of the junction unmatched. The CDR3, as DNA: TGTGCCAGCAGCCCCCGGGACAGCTCCTACAATGAGCAGTTCTTC. This encodes CASSPRDSSYNEQFF.

This clone was recorded a few times. This chain connects TRBV28 to TRBJ2-5; D is perhaps TRBD2 (7 bases). Germline V CDR1 and CDR2: MDHEN, SYDVKM. Deletions cut 3 bases from V and 1 base from J, with 12 bases between. This CDR3 comprises 15 residues. The CDR3 region is CASSLVGGGQETQYF. CDR3 bases: TGTGCCAGCAGTTTGGTGGGAGGGGGCCAAGAGACCCAGTACTTC.

The chain joins TRBV4-3 to TRBJ2-7, with 9 bases matching TRBD1. Per the germline V gene, CDR1 is LGHNA and CDR2 is YSLEER. V shed 4 bases, J shed 1 base, and the junction held 5 bases outside the gene matches. The CDR3 is 15 residues long. This chain's CDR3 is CASSRATGGSYEQYF. CDR3 DNA sequence: TGCGCCAGCAGCCGCGCGACAGGGGGATCCTACGAGCAGTACTTC.

V and J are TRBV9 and TRBJ1-3; TRBD1 might be the D (6 bases). The CDR3 covers 15 residues. V was pared by 3 bases and J by 2 bases, with 12 bases between. In germline, CDR1 is SGDLS, CDR2 YYNGEE. The CDR3 protein is CASSGEGGAGNTIYF. CDR3 nucleotides: TGTGCCAGCAGCGGGGAAGGGGGGGCTGGAAACACCATATATTTT.

The chain recombines TRBV29-1 with TRBJ1-1, with D unclear. CDR3 size: 12 residues. Germline V gene data show CDR1 as SQVTM and CDR2 as ANQGSEA. V shed 1 base and J shed 3 bases, with 6 bases lying between them. The CDR3 protein is CSVEGSDTEAFF. The CDR3 region has the DNA TGCAGCGTTGAAGGGTCTGACACTGAAGCTTTCTTT.

The chain links TRBV5-1 to TRBJ2-1; 14 bases are shared with TRBD2. Germline loops: CDR1 SGHRS, CDR2 YFSETQ. This CDR3 spans 15 amino acids. Trimming at V came to 4 bases and at J to 9 bases, leaving 6 bases not matched to a gene. The CDR3 is CASSPGTSGSAEQFF. DNA for the CDR3: TGCGCCAGCAGCCCGGGGACTAGCGGGAGCGCTGAGCAGTTCTTC.

This clone was picked up a small number of times. J is TRBJ1-4 and V is TRBV5-1; a possible D gene is TRBD1 (5 bases). Germline V gene lookup returns CDR1 SGHRS and CDR2 YFSETQ. V lost 3 bases to trimming and J lost 5 bases, with 14 bases between them. The length of the CDR3 is 15 residues. The CDR3 sequence is CASSSFWGPNEKLFF. CDR3 DNA: TGCGCCAGCAGCTCCTTCTGGGGCCCCAATGAAAAACTGTTTTTT. The full variable domain, rest sourced from reference TRBV5-1 and TRBJ1-4, is KAGVTQTPRYLIKTRGQQVTLSCSPISGHRSVSWYQQTPGQGLQFLFEYFSETQRNKGNFPGRFSGRQFSNSRSEMNVSTLELGDSALYLCASSSFWGPNEKLFFGSGTQLSVL.

This clone showed up just once. This chain joins TRBV9 and TRBJ1-4; D gene uncertain. The CDR3 has 15 amino acids. Germline CDR1 and CDR2: SGDLS and YYNGEE. The V and J ends lost 0 bases and 3 bases respectively, with 9 bases between them. The CDR3 coding sequence is TGTGCCAGCAGCGTAGGTGTGCAATCTAATGAAAAACTGTTTTTT. This encodes CASSVGVQSNEKLFF.

This chain joins TRBV7-2 and TRBJ1-6; D not certain. CDR3 length equals 14 residues. Trimming stripped 3 bases from V and 8 bases from J, with 11 bases between. Germline V gene sequence: CDR1 SGHTA, CDR2 FQGNSA. The DNA for the CDR3 is TGTGCCAGCAGCTTTTGGGGTGGGGATTCACCCCTCCACTTT. Protein: CASSFWGGDSPLHF.

This clone came up once. This chain uses TRBV19 with TRBJ2-7; unclear D gene. CDR3 size: 13 residues. Germline V lookup: CDR1 LNHDA, CDR2 SQIVND (reference sequence). V gave up 0 bases and J gave up 6 bases, with 9 bases separating them. The CDR3 region has the DNA TGTGCCAGTAGTATAGATCGGACGGGCGAGCAGTACTTC. Its translation: CASSIDRTGEQYF.

The chain couples TRBV6-5 to TRBJ1-6, with no clear D. CDR1 and CDR2 from the germline V gene are MNHEY and SVGAGI. This CDR3 comprises 13 residues. V was pared by 2 bases and J by 10 bases, with 9 bases between. CDR3 sequence: CASSYRGRSPLHF. CDR3 bases: TGTGCCAGCAGTTACCGAGGGAGATCACCCCTCCACTTT.

The V and J genes are TRBV23-1 and TRBJ1-1; D is unresolved. TRBV23-1 falls under the ORF class, with uncertain function. CDR3 length: 12 amino acids. V lost 2 bases and J lost 5, with 6 bases in between. The CDR3 spells CASSQGWTEAFF. The CDR3 DNA sequence: TGCGCCAGCAGTCAAGGGTGGACTGAAGCTTTCTTT.

The V call is TRBV11-2, the J call TRBJ2-5, with D hard to call. Germline V CDR1 and CDR2: SGHAT, FQNNGV. V was clipped by 2 bases and J by 1 base, with 11 bases between them. The CDR3 contains 15 residues. The CDR3 is CASSLSDGGQETQYF. In DNA form, the CDR3 reads TGTGCCAGCAGCTTATCAGACGGCGGCCAAGAGACCCAGTACTTC.